These 18 T cell receptor beta chains were sequenced from one sample in a study of blood T cell repertoires in COVID-19. Profiled with immunoSEQ multiplex PCR; TCRdb holds only in-frame clones, not every one. Altogether around 77,000 clones are present, roughly 80% being singletons, with the ten largest covering around 7%. Source material: peripheral blood. The receptors here all came from a man aged 25-45 years with COVID-19, enrolled during active disease.

The rearrangement uses TRBV7-9 and TRBJ2-7, with TRBD2 identical over 8 bases. Per the germline V gene, CDR1 is SEHNR and CDR2 is FQNEAQ (reference sequence). The CDR3 has 13 residues. V lost 7 bases, J lost 5 bases, and 7 bases stayed unmatched. In DNA form, the CDR3 reads TGTGCCAGCAAAGAGACTAGCGCCCACGAGCAGTACTTC. Its protein is CASKETSAHEQYF.

The V gene is TRBV5-5, the J gene TRBJ1-4; D is ambiguous. Trimming pared 2 bases from V and 3 bases from J, leaving 8 bases between. The CDR3 contains 14 residues. Germline CDR1 reads SGHKS; CDR2 reads YYEKEE (reference sequence). The CDR3 DNA reads TGTGCCAGCAGCTTCGGGTCGGCTAATGAAAAACTGTTTTTT. Amino acid sequence: CASSFGSANEKLFF.

To note about this clone: Sequence at one end of the junction differs from germline and may be a read error. The V gene is TRBV5-1, the J gene TRBJ2-7, with 9 positions matching TRBD1. The CDR3 runs 12 residues. Germline CDR1 and CDR2: SGHRS and YFSETQ. This chain's CDR3 is CASSGDRDVRDF. CDR3 DNA: TGCGCCAGCAGCGGGGACAGGGATGTTCGCGACTTC.

This clone was recorded a few times. The V and J genes are TRBV29-1 and TRBJ2-1, with D perhaps matching TRBD2 (6 bases). V dropped 0 bases and J dropped 9 bases, with 15 bases sitting between them. The CDR3 consists of 14 residues. Germline loops: CDR1 SQVTM, CDR2 ANQGSEA. The CDR3 protein is CSVEESWRGGEQFF. CDR3 sequence (DNA): TGCAGCGTTGAAGAATCATGGAGGGGAGGTGAGCAGTTCTTC.

This clone was recorded only once. The junction differs from germline at one of its ends, possibly a read error. The chain joins TRBV11-2 to TRBJ2-1; D gene unclear. The CDR3 has 15 residues. CDR1 and CDR2 (germline): SGHAT, FQNNGV. CDR3 sequence reads: CASSLEVSSYNEQFF. DNA of the CDR3: TGTGCCAGCAGCCTAGAGGTTAGCTCCTACAATGAGCAGTTCTTC.

This sequence joins TRBV7-8 and TRBJ1-5; no clear D gene. The germline V gene has CDR1 SGHVS and CDR2 FQNEAQ. V was pared by 1 base and J by 7 bases, with 14 bases between. The length of the CDR3 is 15 residues. The CDR3 DNA is TGTGCCAGCAGCTTAGGACTCGCAGTCCGACAGCCCCAGCATTTT. Its protein product is CASSLGLAVRQPQHF.

The count of this clone is one. This chain uses TRBV10-2 with TRBJ2-1; 12 bases map to TRBD2. With V trimmed by 8 bases and J by 2 bases, 4 bases remained unmatched. This CDR3 is built from 15 residues. Germline CDR1 is WSHSY and CDR2 is SAAADI. Here the CDR3 DNA reads TGCGCCAGCCAACTAGCGGGAGGCGCCTACAATGAGCAGTTCTTC. Residues: CASQLAGGAYNEQFF.

As concerns this clone: A read error may account for a junction end that differs from germline. The chain links TRBV30 to TRBJ1-2; tentative D call: TRBD1 (5 bases). This CDR3 has 12 amino acids. Germline-derived CDR1 and CDR2 are GTSNPN and SVGIG (reference sequence). The CDR3 bases are TGTGCCTGGAGTCCACCGAAGCCAGGGCGAGATTTC. Its protein product is CAWSPPKPGRDF.

The chain links TRBV5-4 to TRBJ1-2; possible D gene TRBD1, 5 bases. The V gene's germline CDR1 is SGHNT and CDR2 YYREEE (reference sequence). V was pared by 5 bases and J by 8 bases, with 19 bases between. This CDR3 is 14 amino acids long. CDR3: CASSTGTQAGGYTF. The CDR3 DNA reads as TGTGCCAGCAGTACCGGGACGCAGGCGGGAGGCTACACCTTC.

This clone was observed a single time. The chain uses TRBV4-1 and TRBJ1-1; D is unresolved. CDR1 is MGHRA, CDR2 YSYEKL, per germline. Trimming took off 1 base at V and 11 bases at J, with 11 bases between the two ends. The CDR3 is made up of 12 amino acids. The CDR3 spells CASSQGLPGAFF. CDR3 DNA sequence: TGCGCCAGCAGCCAAGGTCTTCCCGGGGCTTTCTTT.

Only a few counts were recorded for this clone. CDR3 nucleotide sequence: TGTGCCAGCAGTAAGGGGACAGGGGACGCTTACGAGCAGTACTTC. Residues: CASSKGTGDAYEQYF. The V gene is TRBV27, the J gene TRBJ2-7, with 10 bases aligning to TRBD1. The length of the CDR3 is 15 residues. V gave up 5 bases and J gave up 4 bases; unmatched junction bases: 8. CDR1 and CDR2 (germline): MNHEY, SMNVEV (reference sequence).

The chain recombines TRBV5-4 with TRBJ2-7; D is perhaps TRBD1 (6 bases). The length of the CDR3 is 15 residues. Germline assignment: CDR1 SGHNT and CDR2 YYREEE (reference sequence). V was trimmed by 2 bases and J by 1 base, leaving 13 bases between them. The CDR3 DNA reads as TGTGCCAGCAGCTTAGGGGGACCTAAGTCCTACGAGCAGTACTTC. Translated, it gives CASSLGGPKSYEQYF.

This clone has only one observation. The CDR3 loop reads CASSSQQGNTEAFF. In nucleotides, the CDR3 is TGTGCCAGCTCATCGCAACAGGGGAACACTGAAGCTTTCTTT. The chain carries TRBV18 and TRBJ1-1, with D tentatively TRBD1 (6 bases). Germline CDR1 reads KGHSH; CDR2 reads LQKENI. The CDR3 has 14 amino acids. The V end was cut by 5 bases, the J end by 1 base, with 11 bases between.

The chain employs TRBV4-3 and TRBJ1-5, with no clear D. V dropped 2 bases and J dropped 7 bases, with 9 bases sitting between them. The CDR3 covers 13 residues. Per the germline V gene, CDR1 is LGHNA and CDR2 is YSLEER. This chain's CDR3 is CASSQRGGQPQHF. CDR3 DNA sequence: TGCGCCAGCAGCCAACGAGGTGGGCAGCCCCAGCATTTT.

CDR3: CASSLALGAGAGGRNEQFF. CDR3 DNA sequence: TGTGCCAGCAGCTTAGCGTTGGGGGCTGGAGCGGGAGGGCGCAATGAGCAGTTCTTC. The chain employs TRBV7-9 and TRBJ2-1; 10 positions match TRBD2. V dropped 0 bases and J dropped 6; count of bases not matched to a gene: 14. Germline loops: CDR1 SEHNR, CDR2 FQNEAQ (reference sequence). This CDR3 comprises 19 residues. Full variable domain (missing parts from reference TRBV7-9 and TRBJ2-1): DTGVSQNPRHKITKRGQNVTFRCDPISEHNRLYWYRQTLGQGPEFLTYFQNEAQLEKSRLLSDRFSAERPKGSFSTLEIQRTEQGDSAMYLCASSLALGAGAGGRNEQFFGPGTRLTVL.

This rearrangement joins TRBV7-6 to TRBJ2-3, with D possibly being TRBD1 (5 bases). From germline, CDR1 is SGHVS and CDR2 FNYEAQ. The CDR3 totals 14 residues. Trimming removed 4 bases from V and 1 base from J, with 9 bases in between. The CDR3 loop is CASSSTTGTDTQYF. The DNA of the CDR3 is TGTGCCAGCAGCTCAACGACAGGCACAGATACGCAGTATTTT.

This chain joins TRBV19 and TRBJ1-6, with D possibly being TRBD1 (6 bases). V lost 5 bases and J 5 bases, leaving 13 bases between the germline ends. The CDR3 has 15 amino acids. The germline gives CDR1 LNHDA, CDR2 SQIVND (reference sequence). CDR3 region: CASSWTVHHNSPLHF. The CDR3 DNA reads TGTGCCAGTAGTTGGACAGTTCACCATAATTCACCCCTCCACTTT.

This clone was recorded only once. The rearrangement joins TRBV14 to TRBJ1-2, with D hard to call. This CDR3 is built from 13 residues. V lost 5 bases and J 3 bases, leaving 10 bases between the germline ends. The germline V gene encodes CDR1 SGHDN and CDR2 FVKESK. CDR3 protein: CASSVRSDYGYTF. DNA for the CDR3: TGTGCCAGCAGCGTACGGAGTGACTATGGCTACACCTTC.